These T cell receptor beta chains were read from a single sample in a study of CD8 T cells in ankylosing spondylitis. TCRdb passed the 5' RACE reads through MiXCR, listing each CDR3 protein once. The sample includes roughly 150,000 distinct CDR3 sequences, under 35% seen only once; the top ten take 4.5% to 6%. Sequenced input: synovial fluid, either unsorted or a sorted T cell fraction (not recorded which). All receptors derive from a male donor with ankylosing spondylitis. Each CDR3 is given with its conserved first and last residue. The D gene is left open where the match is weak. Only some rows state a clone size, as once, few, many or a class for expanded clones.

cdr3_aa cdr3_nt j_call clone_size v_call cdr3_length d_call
CAISEHVSNQPQHF TGTGCCATCAGTGAGCACGTGAGCAATCAGCCCCAGCATTTT TRBJ1-5 few TRBV10-3 14 NA
CASEGGSGTDTQYF TGCGCCAGTGAGGGGGGTAGCGGCACAGATACGCAGTATTTT TRBJ2-3 NA TRBV5-1 14 NA
CSARDRQNRHNEQFF TGCAGTGCTAGAGATCGCCAAAACCGCCACAATGAGCAGTTCTTC TRBJ2-1 few TRBV20-1 15 NA
CASSLGTSGRVYEQYF TGTGCCAGCAGTTTGGGGACTAGCGGGAGGGTGTACGAGCAGTACTTC TRBJ2-7 few TRBV12-3/TRBV12-4 16 TRBD2
CAWRTYSYNSPLHF TGTGCCTGGAGAACCTACTCCTATAATTCACCCCTCCACTTT TRBJ1-6 NA TRBV30 14 NA
CASSLEGTGGNEQFF TGCGCCAGCAGCTTGGAAGGGACAGGGGGTAATGAGCAGTTCTTC TRBJ2-1 NA TRBV5-1 15 TRBD1
CASSLDHRATYEQYF TGTGCCAGCAGCCTGGACCACAGGGCTACCTACGAGCAGTACTTC TRBJ2-7 many TRBV5-6 15 NA
CSALKGGATEAFF TGCAGCGCCTTGAAGGGGGGTGCGACTGAAGCTTTCTTT TRBJ1-1 many TRBV29-1 13 NA
CASSSRGFSGANVLTF TGTGCCAGCAGTTCACGGGGGTTCTCTGGGGCCAACGTCCTGACTTTC TRBJ2-6 few TRBV28 16 NA
CASRVGTDTQYF TGCGCCAGCAGGGTGGGCACAGATACGCAGTATTTT TRBJ2-3 NA TRBV5-1 12 NA
CAWKPMNTEAFF TGTGCCTGGAAACCCATGAACACTGAAGCTTTCTTT TRBJ1-1 few TRBV30 12 NA
CASGQAGLAIVQYF TGTGCCAGCGGCCAGGCGGGACTAGCCATAGTGCAGTATTTT TRBJ2-3 NA TRBV6-1 14 TRBD2
CASSLLGFIAFF TGTGCCAGCAGTTTATTGGGATTCATCGCTTTCTTT TRBJ1-1 many TRBV12-3/TRBV12-4 12 NA
CASSYGAMADTQYF TGTGCCAGCAGTTATGGGGCTATGGCAGATACGCAGTATTTT TRBJ2-3 NA TRBV6-2/TRBV6-3 14 NA
CASSYLGGPNNSPLHF TGTGCCAGCAGTTACTTGGGAGGGCCTAATAATTCACCCCTCCACTTT TRBJ1-6 NA TRBV6-5 16 NA
CASSSSGPSTDTQYF TGTGCCAGCAGCTCAAGCGGGCCTAGCACAGATACGCAGTATTTT TRBJ2-3 NA TRBV11-2 15 NA
CASSSYTGGEGYEQYF TGCGCCAGCAGCTCCTACACAGGGGGAGAAGGCTACGAGCAGTACTTC TRBJ2-7 few TRBV5-1 16 TRBD1
CASSLRQQETQYF TGTGCCAGCAGTTTACGGCAGCAAGAGACCCAGTACTTC TRBJ2-5 many TRBV12-3/TRBV12-4 13 NA
CASNPLAGGGNTGELFF TGTGCCAGCAATCCACTAGCGGGAGGAGGGAACACCGGGGAGCTGTTTTTT TRBJ2-2 NA TRBV2 17 TRBD2
CASSFLWDQPQHF TGTGCCAGCAGTTTTTTATGGGATCAGCCCCAGCATTTT TRBJ1-5 NA TRBV6-2/TRBV6-3 13 NA
CASIPSRGAAGELFF TGTGCCAGCATCCCTTCCCGGGGGGCCGCCGGGGAGCTGTTTTTT TRBJ2-2 NA TRBV7-2 15 NA
CASSLKGSHEQYF TGTGCCAGCAGTCTAAAGGGGAGCCACGAGCAGTACTTC TRBJ2-7 few TRBV12-3/TRBV12-4 13 NA
CASSGRIGEAFF TGTGCCAGCAGTGGGAGAATCGGTGAAGCTTTCTTT TRBJ1-1 NA TRBV25-1 12 NA
CASSSPGRETQYF TGTGCCAGCAGCTCCCCGGGACGAGAGACCCAGTACTTC TRBJ2-5 NA TRBV28 13 NA
CASSGTGGNYGYTF TGTGCCAGCAGTGGGACAGGGGGGAACTATGGCTACACCTTC TRBJ1-2 NA TRBV28 14 TRBD1
CASSLIGIGSPLHF TGTGCCAGCAGTTTAATAGGGATCGGTTCACCCCTCCACTTT TRBJ1-6 NA TRBV12-3/TRBV12-4 14 NA
CASRGGVRKNTEAFF TGTGCCAGCAGGGGGGGGGTTAGGAAAAACACTGAAGCTTTCTTT TRBJ1-1 many TRBV7-8 15 NA
CASSSEGADQETQYF TGTGCCAGCAGCTCCGAGGGGGCGGATCAAGAGACCCAGTACTTC TRBJ2-5 few TRBV7-8 15 TRBD1
CASSSGSRETQYF TGTGCCAGCAGCTCTGGTAGTAGGGAGACCCAGTACTTC TRBJ2-5 many TRBV7-2 13 NA
CASRSGADTQYF TGCGCCAGCAGATCCGGGGCAGATACGCAGTATTTT TRBJ2-3 few TRBV5-1 12 NA
CSVEDPSGIDPETQYF TGCAGCGTTGAAGATCCTAGCGGGATAGACCCAGAGACCCAGTACTTC TRBJ2-5 NA TRBV29-1 16 TRBD2
CASSPGLTQETQYF TGCGCCAGCAGCCCGGGACTGACCCAAGAGACCCAGTACTTC TRBJ2-5 NA TRBV10-1 14 NA
CASSLASDGDNYGYTF TGTGCCAGCAGCTTAGCGAGTGACGGAGATAACTATGGCTACACCTTC TRBJ1-2 NA TRBV7-8 16 NA
CSVGDYRSSSYEQYF TGCAGCGTGGGGGATTACAGATCCAGCTCCTACGAGCAGTACTTC TRBJ2-7 many TRBV29-1 15 NA
CASSLDDHPGDTQYF TGCGCCAGCAGCTTAGATGACCACCCTGGGGACACCCAGTACTTC TRBJ2-5 NA TRBV5-1 15 NA
CASKRLRYNEQFF TGTGCCAGCAAGCGGCTTCGCTACAATGAGCAGTTCTTC TRBJ2-1 NA TRBV7-8 13 NA
CASSLGEWGGMANIQYF TGTGCCAGCAGCTTAGGGGAGTGGGGAGGGATGGCAAACATTCAGTACTTC TRBJ2-4 medium-sized TRBV7-9 17 TRBD2
CASSLVGGGATSYEQYF TGTGCCAGCAGCTTAGTCGGCGGGGGCGCAACCTCCTACGAGCAGTACTTC TRBJ2-7 few TRBV7-6 17 NA
CSVGTGGPGTEAFF TGCAGCGTTGGGACAGGGGGCCCTGGGACTGAAGCTTTCTTT TRBJ1-1 NA TRBV29-1 14 TRBD1
CASSDGRGRGTEAFF TGTGCCAGCAGTGATGGGAGGGGCAGGGGCACTGAAGCTTTCTTT TRBJ1-1 many TRBV2 15 NA
CASSTRTGQGVHEQYF TGTGCCAGCAGCACCAGAACGGGACAGGGAGTCCACGAGCAGTACTTC TRBJ2-7 many TRBV7-2 16 TRBD1
CASSLGPGTSGSDEQYF TGTGCCAGCAGCTTAGGCCCGGGGACTAGCGGGAGTGACGAGCAGTACTTC TRBJ2-7 NA TRBV7-9 17 TRBD2
CSARDLTGGSSLNTEAFF TGCAGTGCTAGAGATCTTACAGGGGGCTCCTCTCTGAACACTGAAGCTTTCTTT TRBJ1-1 NA TRBV20-1 18 TRBD1
CASSPPTGLLNNEQFF TGTGCCAGCTCACCACCGACAGGTCTTTTAAACAATGAGCAGTTCTTC TRBJ2-1 NA TRBV18 16 NA
CSARDRFPRVGLYNEQFF TGCAGTGCTAGAGATCGGTTCCCGCGGGTAGGCCTTTACAATGAGCAGTTCTTC TRBJ2-1 NA TRBV20-1 18 NA